One sample yielded the 2 T cell receptor beta chains listed below, sequenced in a study of blood T cell repertoires in COVID-19. Produced via immunoSEQ multiplex PCR; TCRdb's table is partial and in-frame only. The repertoire holds roughly 300,000 clones, with about four fifths as singletons. Material for sequencing was peripheral blood. All receptors derive from a woman aged 55-75 years with active or convalescent COVID-19.

The V gene is TRBV3-1 (or the pseudogene TRBV3-2), the J gene TRBJ2-3, with 9 bases fitting TRBD1. Unmatched junction bases numbered 4, after V lost 4 bases and J lost 5 bases. The CDR3 sequence is 14 residues long. Germline V gene data show CDR1 as LGHDT and CDR2 as YNNKEL (reference sequence). The CDR3 region is CASSLGQGIDTQYF. The DNA for the CDR3 is TGTGCCAGCAGCCTGGGACAGGGCATAGATACGCAGTATTTT.

This clone appeared once. V gene TRBV6-6 combines with J gene TRBJ1-2, with 8 bases matching TRBD1. Germline CDR1 reads MNHNY; CDR2 reads SVGAGI (reference sequence). There are 16 residues in the CDR3. V trimming: 6 bases; J trimming: 3 bases; junction bases outside the gene matches: 12. CDR3 sequence reads: CASRVDRVRVDYGYTF. The CDR3 DNA sequence: TGTGCCAGCAGGGTGGACAGGGTTAGAGTTGACTATGGCTACACCTTC.